These 24 T cell receptor beta chains were sequenced from one sample in a study of Ad26.COV2.S vaccination and SARS-CoV-2 variants. Described treatment: 15 to 20 received Ad26.COV2.S at low or high dose, single or two shots; 5 received placebo; per-sample allocation not given. Sample collection was performed on day 63 after the first vaccine or placebo injection. The table came from immunoSEQ multiplex PCR; TCRdb's copy has only in-frame clones and leaves some out. The sample has 400,000 to 500,000 clones, roughly 87% seen once. Here the sequenced sample was peripheral blood, taken in a trial of Ad26.COV2.S vaccine versus placebo. Source of these receptors: a person aged 18-60 years who received the Ad26.COV2.S COVID-19 vaccine or a placebo.

The gene calls are TRBV6-5 and TRBJ2-3; D ambiguous. The germline CDR1 and CDR2 sequences are MNHEY and SVGAGI. The CDR3 contains 13 residues. Trimming took off 4 bases at V and 1 base at J, with 6 bases between the two ends. The CDR3 DNA follows: TGTGCCAGCAGTTCCCCTCGCACAGATACGCAGTATTTT. Residues: CASSSPRTDTQYF.

This clone was detected only a few times. This chain's CDR3 is CASSLRESGYTF. DNA of the CDR3: TGTGCCAGCAGCTTACGGGAGAGCGGCTACACCTTC. This sequence joins TRBV11-3 and TRBJ1-2; D remains unclear. V dropped 2 bases and J dropped 8 bases, with 9 bases sitting between them. The CDR3 is 12 amino acids. Germline V gives CDR1 SGHNT, CDR2 YENEEA.

This rearrangement joins TRBV5-1 to TRBJ2-1; the match to TRBD2 covers 7 bases. The CDR3 is 15 amino acids. Trimming at V came to 4 bases and at J to 3 bases, leaving 7 bases not matched to a gene. Per the germline V gene, CDR1 is SGHRS and CDR2 is YFSETQ. The CDR3, as DNA: TGCGCCAGCAGCGTAGCAGGGACTAACTACAATGAGCAGTTCTTC. The encoded protein is CASSVAGTNYNEQFF. Full variable domain (remainder filled in from reference TRBV5-1 and TRBJ2-1): KAGVTQTPRYLIKTRGQQVTLSCSPISGHRSVSWYQQTPGQGLQFLFEYFSETQRNKGNFPGRFSGRQFSNSRSEMNVSTLELGDSALYLCASSVAGTNYNEQFFGPGTRLTVL.

The rearrangement joins TRBV13 to TRBJ2-5; D possibly corresponds to TRBD1 (5 bases). The CDR3 consists of 15 residues. The germline V and J ends were trimmed by 3 bases and 4 bases, with 15 bases remaining between them. Germline loops: CDR1 PRHDT, CDR2 FYEKMQ (reference sequence). As DNA, the CDR3 is TGTGCCAGCAGCTTGGGTACAGTCCAGGGAGAGACCCAGTACTTC. This sequence encodes CASSLGTVQGETQYF. Drawing the rest from reference TRBV13 and TRBJ2-5, the complete variable domain is AAGVIQSPRHLIKEKRETATLKCYPIPRHDTVYWYQQGPGQDPQFLISFYEKMQSDKGSIPDRFSAQQFSDYHSELNMSSLELGDSALYFCASSLGTVQGETQYFGPGTRLLVL.

V and J are TRBV7-3 and TRBJ2-3, with unresolved D. The CDR3 is 13 residues long. The V and J ends lost 3 bases and 2 bases respectively, with 6 bases between them. Germline-derived CDR1 and CDR2 are SGHTA and FQGTGA. CDR3 protein: CASSFGPTDTQYF. CDR3 in DNA: TGTGCCAGCAGCTTTGGGCCCACAGATACGCAGTATTTT.

This clone was seen a single time. This chain uses TRBV5-1 with TRBJ1-5; D may be TRBD1 (5 bases). CDR1 is SGHRS, CDR2 YFSETQ, per germline. The CDR3 has 15 amino acids. Trimming cost V 0 bases and J 0 bases, with 7 bases left between them. DNA of the CDR3: TGCGCCAGCAGCTTGGAAGGGGCTAGCAATCAGCCCCAGCATTTT. Encoded protein: CASSLEGASNQPQHF.

The chain couples TRBV5-1 to TRBJ2-3; 11 nucleotides line up with TRBD2. V dropped 3 bases and J dropped 4; count of bases not matched to a gene: 7. Germline loops: CDR1 SGHRS, CDR2 YFSETQ. This CDR3 spans 16 amino acids. For the CDR3, the DNA is TGCGCCAGCAGCTACCCCGGGACTAGCGGCGCAGATACGCAGTATTTT. Translation: CASSYPGTSGADTQYF.

This chain links TRBV4-1 with TRBJ2-1; TRBD2 aligns across 13 bases. The trim removed 3 bases at V and 9 bases at J, leaving 8 bases unmatched. The CDR3 has 16 residues. From germline, CDR1 is MGHRA and CDR2 YSYEKL. The CDR3: CASSQIPGTSGIEQFF. CDR3 DNA sequence: TGCGCCAGCAGCCAGATTCCGGGGACTAGCGGGATTGAGCAGTTCTTC.

The chain recombines TRBV10-2 with TRBJ1-5; no firm D call. CDR3 size: 16 residues. Germline V gene lookup returns CDR1 WSHSY and CDR2 SAAADI. The V and J ends lost 4 bases and 4 bases respectively, with 17 bases between them. CDR3 amino acids: CASSAWTAPGNQPQHF. CDR3 bases: TGCGCCAGCAGTGCCTGGACGGCCCCCGGGAATCAGCCCCAGCATTTT.

The V and J genes are TRBV20-1 and TRBJ2-1; no reliable D call. V lost 7 bases, J lost 4 bases, and 8 bases lay in between. Looked up from germline, CDR1 is DFQATT and CDR2 is SNEGSKA (reference sequence). The CDR3 has 11 residues. The CDR3 sequence is CSVTSYNEQFF. As DNA, the CDR3 is TGCAGTGTTACTTCATACAATGAGCAGTTCTTC.

The gene calls are TRBV5-1 and TRBJ2-1; perhaps TRBD1 as D (5 bases). Germline CDR1 reads SGHRS; CDR2 reads YFSETQ. V was pared by 0 bases and J by 5 bases, with 15 bases between. CDR3 length equals 16 residues. CDR3 coding DNA: TGCGCCAGCAGCTTGGGCAGGGTGTCCATCAACAATGAGCAGTTCTTC. Protein: CASSLGRVSINNEQFF.

The rearrangement links TRBV11-3 to TRBJ2-1, with D possibly being TRBD2 (6 bases). The CDR3 totals 13 residues. The V gene's germline CDR1 is SGHNT and CDR2 YENEEA. V dropped 3 bases and J dropped 7 bases, with 10 bases sitting between them. The CDR3 DNA sequence: TGTGCCAGCAGCTTTTATAGCGGAAATGAGCAGTTCTTC. Its protein is CASSFYSGNEQFF.

The genes are TRBV30 and TRBJ2-2; D may correspond to TRBD1 or TRBD2 (5 bases each). Germline values: CDR1 GTSNPN, CDR2 SVGIG (reference sequence). V shed 0 bases and J shed 6 bases, with 8 bases lying between them. This CDR3 region has 13 residues. CDR3 nucleotide sequence: TGTGCCTGGAGTGTAATGGGGGCCGGGGAGCTGTTTTTT. Residues: CAWSVMGAGELFF.

The V gene is TRBV3-1 (or the pseudogene TRBV3-2), the J gene TRBJ2-1; maybe TRBD2 (6 bases). CDR1 LGHDT and CDR2 YNNKEL come from the germline V gene (reference sequence). The CDR3 is 14 residues long. V was shortened by 0 bases and J by 9 bases, with 12 bases between the two germline ends. The CDR3 spells CASSQDIGEAEQFF. The CDR3 nucleotides read TGTGCCAGCAGCCAAGATATTGGGGAGGCTGAGCAGTTCTTC.

The CDR3 region is CASSLRGDGPNEQFF. CDR3 nucleotide sequence: TGTGCCAGCAGCTTAAGAGGGGACGGACCGAATGAGCAGTTCTTC. The chain recombines TRBV11-3 with TRBJ2-1, with D perhaps matching TRBD1 or TRBD2 (5 bases each). This CDR3 is 15 amino acids long. Trimming left V 2 bases short and J 7 bases short, with 15 bases between. Germline CDR1 SGHNT, CDR2 YENEEA.

A remark on this clone: Other DNA sequences within the sample encode an identical CDR3. The rearrangement joins TRBV5-4 to TRBJ2-2, with TRBD2 matching 7 bases. The CDR3 totals 15 residues. Germline loops: CDR1 SGHNT, CDR2 YYREEE (reference sequence). V dropped 4 bases and J dropped 0; count of bases not matched to a gene: 3. Here the CDR3 reads CASSLGGANTGELFF. CDR3 sequence (DNA): TGTGCCAGCAGCCTGGGGGGGGCGAACACCGGGGAGCTGTTTTTT.

The chain uses TRBV7-8 and TRBJ2-5; a possible D gene is TRBD2 (6 bases). The germline gives CDR1 SGHVS, CDR2 FQNEAQ. This CDR3 is built from 14 residues. Deletions cut 5 bases from V and 5 bases from J, with 15 bases between. CDR3 sequence reads: CASSLTRLTETQYF. The CDR3 DNA reads TGTGCCAGCAGCCTGACTAGGCTAACGGAGACCCAGTACTTC.

The V call is TRBV10-3, the J call TRBJ1-5; D might be TRBD1 (5 bases). The length of the CDR3 is 14 residues. Germline assignment: CDR1 ENHRY and CDR2 SYGVKD. The germline V and J ends were trimmed by 6 bases and 7 bases, with 16 bases remaining between them. CDR3 bases: TGTGCCATCAGGGAGAATCAGGGCCGGCAGCCCCAGCATTTT. This translates into CAIRENQGRQPQHF.

V and J are TRBV20-1 and TRBJ1-5; D unresolved. CDR1 and CDR2 (germline): DFQATT, SNEGSKA (reference sequence). V gave up 3 bases and J gave up 7 bases, with 13 bases separating them. This CDR3 is built from 13 residues. The CDR3 DNA reads as TGCAGTGCTAGTCTGGGGAGCCGCCAGCCCCAGCATTTT. This sequence encodes CSASLGSRQPQHF.

The V call is TRBV24-1, the J call TRBJ2-2; 7 bases agree with TRBD1. The CDR3 is made up of 16 amino acids. CDR1 is KGHDR and CDR2 is SFDVKD in the germline V gene. V was clipped by 0 bases and J by 6 bases; unmatched bases: 6. The CDR3 loop reads CATSDLRQGYAGELFF. CDR3 DNA sequence: TGTGCCACCAGTGATTTGAGACAGGGTTACGCCGGGGAGCTGTTTTTT.

V usage is TRBV7-2 and J usage is TRBJ2-5; D gene uncertain. The germline gives CDR1 SGHTA, CDR2 FQGNSA. CDR3 length: 13 amino acids. With 3 bases removed from V and 3 bases from J, the gap between germline ends came to 8 bases. This CDR3 reads CASSFPNKETQYF. In nucleotides, the CDR3 is TGTGCCAGCAGCTTCCCCAACAAAGAGACCCAGTACTTC.

CDR3 sequence reads: CASQGTVYNEQFF. The CDR3 DNA follows: TGTGCCAGCCAGGGGACAGTCTACAATGAGCAGTTCTTC. The rearrangement uses TRBV7-2 and TRBJ2-1, with 7 bases that match TRBD1. V lost 8 bases to trimming and J lost 3 bases; unmatched junction nucleotides: 4. Germline-derived CDR1 and CDR2 are SGHTA and FQGNSA. The CDR3 is 13 amino acids. The whole variable domain, remainder taken from reference TRBV7-2 and TRBJ2-1, is GAGVSQSPSNKVTEKGKDVELRCDPISGHTALYWYRQSLGQGLEFLIYFQGNSAPDKSGLPSDRFSAERTGGSVSTLTIQRTQQEDSAVYLCASQGTVYNEQFFGPGTRLTVL.

This clone showed up just a few times. The chain combines TRBV4-2 with TRBJ2-7; the D is unclear. Trimming left V 1 base short and J 2 bases short, with 3 bases between. The germline V gene has CDR1 LGHNA and CDR2 YNFKEQ. The CDR3 is 12 amino acids. The CDR3 reads CASSQGPYEQYF. The CDR3 region has the DNA TGTGCCAGCAGCCAAGGGCCCTACGAGCAGTACTTC.

The genes are TRBV5-1 and TRBJ2-6; a possible D gene is TRBD2 (5 bases). The CDR3 is made up of 14 amino acids. Per germline, CDR1 SGHRS and CDR2 YFSETQ. V was trimmed by 8 bases and J by 0 bases, leaving 9 bases between them. The CDR3 is CASGETSGANVLTF. In DNA form, the CDR3 reads TGCGCCAGTGGGGAGACCTCTGGGGCCAACGTCCTGACTTTC.